Presented here are 8 T cell receptor beta chains from one specimen sequenced in a study of OX40 agonist ivuxolimab in advanced cancers. TCRdb's table, derived via immunoSEQ multiplex PCR, lists solely in-frame clones and lacks some. The sample records about 22,000 clones, 80% to 90% being singletons. The specimen was CD4+ or CD8+ T cells sorted from blood, collected in a trial of the OX40 agonist ivuxolimab. Source of these receptors: an adult with an advanced solid tumor such as melanoma, head and neck, liver or kidney cancer.

The gene calls are TRBV10-1 and TRBJ2-3, with D unresolved. Deletions cut 3 bases from V and 7 bases from J, with 17 bases between. The CDR3 loop spans 15 amino acids. CDR1 and CDR2 (germline): WNHNN, SYGVQD (reference sequence). CDR3 protein: CASSDSLGPYNTQYF. Written as DNA, the CDR3 is TGCGCCAGCAGTGACTCCCTGGGCCCCTATAATACGCAGTATTTT.

This chain uses TRBV10-2 with TRBJ2-3, with D hard to call. This CDR3 is 13 amino acids long. With 2 bases removed from V and 5 bases from J, the gap between germline ends came to 8 bases. The V gene's germline CDR1 is WSHSY and CDR2 SAAADI. The CDR3 sequence: CASSEDHVDTQYF. As DNA, the CDR3 is TGCGCCAGCAGTGAGGACCACGTAGATACGCAGTATTTT.

The chain has TRBV11-2 and TRBJ1-4, with a tentative D call TRBD1 (6 bases). This CDR3 spans 15 amino acids. The V and J ends lost 4 bases and 7 bases respectively, with 16 bases between them. Looked up from germline, CDR1 is SGHAT and CDR2 is FQNNGV. For the CDR3, the DNA is TGTGCCAGCAGCTCCTCTTCGGGGGCCGGTGAAAAACTGTTTTTT. Residues: CASSSSSGAGEKLFF.

The rearrangement uses TRBV11-1 and TRBJ2-1, with 9 bases matching TRBD1. V lost 5 bases to trimming and J lost 7 bases; unmatched junction nucleotides: 3. The CDR3 spans 13 residues. CDR1 and CDR2 (germline): SGHAT, FQDESV (reference sequence). The CDR3 nucleotides are TGTGCCAGCAGCAGGGACAGGGAGAATGAGCAGTTCTTC. It yields the protein CASSRDRENEQFF. Based on the CDR3 plus reference TRBV11-1 and TRBJ2-1, the full variable domain is EAEVAQSPRYKITEKSQAVAFWCDPISGHATLYWYRQILGQGPELLVQFQDESVVDDSQLPKDRFSAERLKGVDSTLKIQPAELGDSAMYLCASSRDRENEQFFGPGTRLTVL.

V gene TRBV7-9 combines with J gene TRBJ2-7; D is possibly TRBD1 or TRBD2 (6 bases each). Germline CDR1 is SEHNR and CDR2 is FQNEAQ (reference sequence). The CDR3 runs to 13 residues. V was cut by 5 bases and J by 3 bases, with 11 bases left in between. CDR3 in amino acids: CASSPGGLYEQYF. For the CDR3, the DNA is TGTGCCAGCAGCCCCGGGGGCCTCTACGAGCAGTACTTC. The complete variable domain, with remaining parts taken from reference TRBV7-9 and TRBJ2-7, reads DTGVSQNPRHKITKRGQNVTFRCDPISEHNRLYWYRQTLGQGPEFLTYFQNEAQLEKSRLLSDRFSAERPKGSFSTLEIQRTEQGDSAMYLCASSPGGLYEQYFGPGTRLTVT.

The chain links TRBV6-1 to TRBJ2-7, with unresolved D. Trimming removed 2 bases at V and 3 bases at J, with 11 bases between. The V gene's germline CDR1 is MNHNS and CDR2 SASEGT. The CDR3 spans 14 residues. The CDR3 protein is CASSETRWGYEQYF. Written as DNA, the CDR3 is TGTGCCAGCAGTGAAACCCGGTGGGGCTACGAGCAGTACTTC.

The V and J genes are TRBV6-5 and TRBJ1-2; D is uncertain. Trimming removed 2 bases from V and 4 bases from J, with 11 bases in between. The CDR3 is made up of 14 amino acids. CDR1 and CDR2 from the germline V gene are MNHEY and SVGAGI. As DNA, the CDR3 is TGTGCCAGCAGTTACATATCCGACGGCTATGGCTACACCTTC. It specifies CASSYISDGYGYTF.

The chain has TRBV27 and TRBJ1-1, with TRBD1 as a possible D gene (5 bases). Between the trimmed V and J ends, which lost 9 bases and 3 bases, there was a span of 17 bases. CDR3 length equals 14 residues. The germline V gene has CDR1 MNHEY and CDR2 SMNVEV (reference sequence). CDR3 DNA sequence: TGTGCCAGTAGATACACGGGGGGTTACACTGAAGCTTTCTTT. Protein sequence: CASRYTGGYTEAFF.